A single sample is the source of the 27 T cell receptor beta chains below, sequenced in a study of shared clonotypes between healthy human individuals. Generated by immunoSEQ multiplex PCR, the TCRdb table keeps only in-frame clones and is missing some. The data contain about 980,000 clones, about three quarters of them singletons. What was sequenced was memory CD4+ T cells sorted from blood. Documented subset: CD45RA-negative fraction. The receptors stem from a young man in good health.

The chain joins TRBV29-1 to TRBJ2-5, with TRBD1 matching 8 bases. The J call may not be correct, given that the DNA end is closer to TRBJ2-7. This CDR3 has 11 amino acids. CDR1 and CDR2 (germline): SQVTM, ANQGSEA. The CDR3 protein is CSGGQGNEQYF. The CDR3 DNA reads as TGCAGCGGTGGACAGGGTAACGAGCAGTACTTC.

This clone was detected a few times. The chain couples TRBV29-1 to TRBJ2-1; D is unresolved. Germline assignment: CDR1 SQVTM and CDR2 ANQGSEA. V dropped 2 bases and J dropped 0 bases, with 8 bases sitting between them. The CDR3 is 14 amino acids. CDR3 sequence: CSVERAVSYNEQFF. CDR3 nucleotides: TGCAGCGTTGAAAGGGCGGTCTCCTACAATGAGCAGTTCTTC.

In this sample, this clone turned up a few times. This chain links TRBV9 with TRBJ2-3, with a tentative D call TRBD2 (6 bases). Germline V gene data show CDR1 as SGDLS and CDR2 as YYNGEE. The V and J ends lost 0 bases and 6 bases respectively, with 11 bases between them. This CDR3 comprises 14 residues. The CDR3 DNA sequence: TGTGCCAGCAGCGTAGTCCCGGAGGGCGATACGCAGTATTTT. Protein sequence: CASSVVPEGDTQYF.

This chain uses TRBV9 with TRBJ1-2, with 8 positions matching TRBD1. This CDR3 has 16 residues. After removal of 4 bases from V and 2 bases from J, the junction contained 10 bases not matched to a gene. The germline V gene has CDR1 SGDLS and CDR2 YYNGEE. CDR3: CASSLREGTGNYGYTF. The CDR3 DNA sequence: TGTGCCAGCAGCCTCCGGGAAGGGACAGGAAACTATGGCTACACCTTC.

J is TRBJ1-2 and V is TRBV6-1; 7 bases line up with TRBD1. The CDR3 loop spans 15 amino acids. Trimming at V came to 6 bases and at J to 1 base, leaving 8 bases not matched to a gene. In germline, CDR1 is MNHNS, CDR2 SASEGT. This chain's CDR3 is CASSPQGTVNYGYTF. In DNA, the CDR3 is TGTGCCAGCAGCCCCCAGGGGACAGTTAACTATGGCTACACCTTC.

This chain links TRBV18 with TRBJ2-7; 10 nucleotides line up with TRBD2. Losses at the gene ends were 0 bases for V and 0 bases for J; bases not matched to a gene: 5. CDR1 is KGHSH and CDR2 is LQKENI in the germline V gene. The CDR3 loop spans 17 amino acids. The CDR3 DNA reads as TGTGCCAGCTCACCACCTATCGTAGCGGGAGGCTCCTACGAGCAGTACTTC. Protein: CASSPPIVAGGSYEQYF.

The chain recombines TRBV10-1 with TRBJ2-2; possibly TRBD2 for D (6 bases). This CDR3 is 18 amino acids long. CDR1 is WNHNN, CDR2 SYGVQD, per germline (reference sequence). Deletions cut 3 bases from V and 1 base from J, with 18 bases between. The CDR3 DNA follows: TGCGCCAGCAGTGAATTCTATGTGGACGGGGGGAACACCGGGGAGCTGTTTTTT. Its translation: CASSEFYVDGGNTGELFF.

The CDR3 DNA is TGTGCCTGGAGAACTCCCCCCACAGATACGCAGTATTTT. It encodes CAWRTPPTDTQYF. The gene calls are TRBV30 and TRBJ2-3; D unresolved. The CDR3 sequence is 13 residues long. Germline V gene lookup returns CDR1 GTSNPN and CDR2 SVGIG (reference sequence). Trimming pared 3 bases from V and 2 bases from J, leaving 9 bases between. Full variable domain (missing parts from reference TRBV30 and TRBJ2-3): SQTIHQWPATLVQPVGSPLSLECTVEGTSNPNLYWYRQAAGRGLQLLFYSVGIGQISSEVPQNLSASRPQDRQFILSSKKLLLSDSGFYLCAWRTPPTDTQYFGPGTRLTVL.

The chain recombines TRBV18 with TRBJ2-3; 12 nucleotides match TRBD2. J was trimmed by 2 bases and V by 6 bases; bases with no gene match: 12. This CDR3 spans 18 amino acids. Per germline, CDR1 KGHSH and CDR2 LQKENI. CDR3 DNA: TGTGCCAGCTCTCCGGCCGGGCGACTAGCGGGAGACACAGATACGCAGTATTTT. This codes for CASSPAGRLAGDTDTQYF.

Regarding this clone: This may stem from a read error, because a much larger clone lies one nucleotide away. Distinct nucleotide sequences in the sample also encode this CDR3. The chain carries TRBV10-3 and TRBJ2-5; D is unclear. Trimming stripped 2 bases from V and 1 base from J, with 2 bases between. The V gene's germline CDR1 is ENHRY and CDR2 SYGVKD. The CDR3 extends over 12 amino acids. CDR3 sequence reads: CAISEVQETQYF. In DNA form, the CDR3 reads TGTGCCATCAGTGAGGTCCAAGAGACCCAGTACTTC.

The chain has TRBV12-5 and TRBJ2-1; D is perhaps TRBD1 or TRBD2 (5 bases each). Trimming took off 2 bases at V and 6 bases at J, with 14 bases between the two ends. The CDR3 is 15 residues long. Germline values: CDR1 LGHNT, CDR2 FRNRAP. CDR3 in amino acids: CASGLSGGTGNEQFF. CDR3 sequence (DNA): TGTGCTAGTGGTTTGAGTGGTGGGACGGGCAATGAGCAGTTCTTC. Looking up the rest from reference TRBV12-5 and TRBJ2-1 gives the full variable domain: DARVTQTPRHKVTEMGQEVTMRCQPILGHNTVFWYRQTMMQGLELLAYFRNRAPLDDSGMPKDRFSAEMPDATLATLKIQPSEPRDSAVYFCASGLSGGTGNEQFFGPGTRLTVL.

Only a few counts were recorded for this clone. This chain connects TRBV28 to TRBJ1-5; a weak D match, TRBD1 (5 bases). The V end was cut by 5 bases, the J end by 1 base, with 9 bases between. The CDR3 is 14 residues long. CDR1 MDHEN and CDR2 SYDVKM come from the germline V gene. The CDR3 bases are TGTGCCAGCAGTATCCAGGGAAGCAATCAGCCCCAGCATTTT. Its translation is CASSIQGSNQPQHF.

The rearrangement uses TRBV6-1 and TRBJ2-7, with 8 bases fitting TRBD2. After removal of 6 bases from V and 3 bases from J, the junction contained 7 bases not matched to a gene. The CDR3 has 14 residues. The germline V gene encodes CDR1 MNHNS and CDR2 SASEGT. CDR3 sequence: CASRLAGSNYEQYF. As DNA, the CDR3 is TGTGCCAGCAGATTAGCGGGGTCGAACTACGAGCAGTACTTC.

This clone was picked up a small number of times. J is TRBJ1-1 and V is TRBV2, with a weak D call TRBD1 (6 bases). Germline V lookup: CDR1 SNHLY, CDR2 FYNNEI. This CDR3 is 13 amino acids long. Trimming took 5 bases from V and 4 from J, leaving 11 bases between them. The CDR3 reads CASSYQGPTEAFF. In DNA form, the CDR3 reads TGTGCCAGCAGTTATCAGGGGCCCACTGAAGCTTTCTTT. Drawing the rest from reference TRBV2 and TRBJ1-1, the complete variable domain is EPEVTQTPSHQVTQMGQEVILRCVPISNHLYFYWYRQILGQKVEFLVSFYNNEISEKSEIFDDQFSVERPDGSNFTLKIRSTKLEDSAMYFCASSYQGPTEAFFGQGTRLTVV.

V usage is TRBV5-8 and J usage is TRBJ2-4, with D possibly TRBD2 on 5 matching bases. Trimming shortened V by 6 bases and J by 1 base, and 11 bases separated the two germline ends. The V gene's germline CDR1 is SGHTS and CDR2 YDEGEE. This CDR3 spans 14 amino acids. The chain's CDR3 is CASNEGMAKNIQYF. The CDR3 DNA is TGTGCCAGCAATGAGGGAATGGCCAAAAACATTCAGTACTTC.

This sequence joins TRBV9 and TRBJ2-3; the D call may be TRBD1 or TRBD2 (6 bases each). V lost 2 bases, J lost 2 bases, and 12 bases lay in between. Germline loops: CDR1 SGDLS, CDR2 YYNGEE. The CDR3 runs 15 residues. In DNA, the CDR3 is TGTGCCAGCAGCGTGGGGGGCCAATCCACAGATACGCAGTATTTT. It encodes CASSVGGQSTDTQYF.

The J gene is TRBJ2-5, the V gene TRBV5-1; possibly TRBD1 or TRBD2 for D (6 bases each). Germline V gives CDR1 SGHRS, CDR2 YFSETQ. CDR3 length equals 16 residues. The V and J ends lost 4 bases and 0 bases respectively, with 16 bases between them. The CDR3 DNA sequence: TGCGCCAGCAGCCCCTCGGGGGACACCTACCAAGAGACCCAGTACTTC. Translation: CASSPSGDTYQETQYF.

This clone was seen only once. J is TRBJ2-4 and V is TRBV5-1, with TRBD1 identical over 8 bases. V lost 5 bases, J lost 1 base, and 2 bases stayed unmatched. Germline lookup yields CDR1 SGHRS and CDR2 YFSETQ. The CDR3 consists of 14 residues. The CDR3 DNA sequence: TGCGCCAGCAGGGACAGGGCGGCCAAAAACATTCAGTACTTC. Amino acid sequence: CASRDRAAKNIQYF.

The genes are TRBV21-1 and TRBJ2-5; the table's D call of TRBD2 was not tested on the DNA. TRBV21-1 is flagged as a pseudogene. This CDR3 is 15 amino acids long. CDR3 residues: CASSKTSRRQETQYF. The CDR3 coding sequence is TGTGCCAGCAGCAAAACCTCACGGAGACAAGAGACCCAGTACTTC.

This clone was observed many times. The V gene is TRBV6-4, the J gene TRBJ2-2; 12 positions match TRBD1. The CDR3 length is 16 residues. Unmatched junction bases numbered 3, after V lost 1 base and J lost 6 bases. The germline gives CDR1 MRHNA, CDR2 SNTAGT. CDR3 protein: CASSDWDRGLAGELFF. CDR3 nucleotides: TGTGCCAGCAGTGACTGGGACAGGGGGCTCGCCGGGGAGCTGTTTTTT.

J is TRBJ2-2 and V is TRBV11-1, with a possible D match to TRBD2 (5 bases). V lost 1 base to trimming and J lost 2 bases, with 11 bases between them. Germline loops: CDR1 SGHAT, CDR2 FQDESV (reference sequence). The CDR3 length is 16 residues. The CDR3 loop reads CASSLGLAGNTGELFF. CDR3 DNA: TGTGCCAGCAGCTTAGGCCTAGCCGGAAACACCGGGGAGCTGTTTTTT.

The genes are TRBV5-1 and TRBJ2-2; no firm D call. The CDR3 runs 13 residues. The germline V gene encodes CDR1 SGHRS and CDR2 YFSETQ. Trimming took off 7 bases at V and 0 bases at J, with 7 bases between the two ends. CDR3 region: CASAAANTGELFF. The CDR3 region has the DNA TGCGCCAGCGCAGCAGCGAACACCGGGGAGCTGTTTTTT.

This clone was counted between two and nine times. This chain links TRBV29-1 with TRBJ1-3; D ambiguous. V shed 7 bases and J shed 4 bases, with 14 bases lying between them. The CDR3 consists of 13 residues. CDR1 is SQVTM, CDR2 ANQGSEA, per germline. This CDR3 reads CSARASGGNTIYF. CDR3 DNA sequence: TGCAGCGCCCGGGCCTCCGGGGGAAACACCATATATTTT.

The V call is TRBV5-1, the J call TRBJ1-5; D is perhaps TRBD1 (6 bases). With 2 bases removed from V and 0 bases from J, the gap between germline ends came to 12 bases. Germline CDR1 is SGHRS and CDR2 is YFSETQ. CDR3 length: 16 amino acids. Here the CDR3 DNA reads TGCGCCAGCAGCTTAGGACAGTTTACTAGCAATCAGCCCCAGCATTTT. This gives the protein CASSLGQFTSNQPQHF. Full variable domain (rest looked up from reference TRBV5-1 and TRBJ1-5): KAGVTQTPRYLIKTRGQQVTLSCSPISGHRSVSWYQQTPGQGLQFLFEYFSETQRNKGNFPGRFSGRQFSNSRSEMNVSTLELGDSALYLCASSLGQFTSNQPQHFGDGTRLSIL.

The gene calls are TRBV7-8 and TRBJ2-7, with D perhaps TRBD2 (5 bases). This CDR3 is 12 amino acids long. Looked up from germline, CDR1 is SGHVS and CDR2 is FQNEAQ. The V and J ends lost 3 bases and 6 bases respectively, with 9 bases between them. The CDR3 loop is CASSFRGSEQYF. Here the CDR3 DNA reads TGTGCCAGCAGCTTCCGAGGGTCCGAGCAGTACTTC.

The genes are TRBV5-4 and TRBJ1-2; D gene unclear. Trimming cost V 7 bases and J 3 bases, with 13 bases left between them. Germline V gene data show CDR1 as SGHNT and CDR2 as YYREEE (reference sequence). The CDR3 runs to 13 residues. CDR3 nucleotides: TGTGCCAGCCTAGGGTCTTTCGACTATGGCTACACCTTC. It translates to CASLGSFDYGYTF.

The V gene is TRBV5-1, the J gene TRBJ2-7; tentative D call: TRBD2 (6 bases). Trimming removed 0 bases from V and 3 bases from J, with 19 bases in between. Germline V gives CDR1 SGHRS, CDR2 YFSETQ. This CDR3 contains 17 residues. The chain's CDR3 is CASSLGPPREIVYEQYF. The CDR3 DNA follows: TGCGCCAGCAGCTTGGGTCCCCCCCGGGAGATCGTCTACGAGCAGTACTTC.